This TCR beta chain was sequenced for a study of blood T cell repertoires in COVID-19 (dated by TCRdb to 2019 to 2021). About the study as a whole: Collaborator samples came from the United States, Italy and Spain and covered acute and convalescent phases of COVID-19. The prospective study material was composed of cDNA or gDNA derived from T cells, B-cell-depleted T cells, or PBMCs. HLA class I and class II types, where available, came from metadata supplied by the sample provider rather than from assay-based typing. Sample metadata almost always included a de-identified subject ID, COVID-19 status, age in years and sex. A freely available public database, intended as a resource for researchers studying the immune response to SARS-CoV-2, is where the repertoires were released. The dataset comprised deeply sampled blood TCRbeta repertoires from subjects exposed to, actively infected with, or recovered from COVID-19. Samples came from the ongoing ImmuneRACE study (first 160 participants) plus 1,254 subjects from 6 global collaborators. On the study overall, not on this receptor specifically: The amount of clinical and demographic metadata varied by source and participant and was provided uncurated.

The immunoSEQ Assay, a bias-controlled multiplex PCR, was used to amplify TCRbeta CDR3 regions from genomic DNA. In the authors' own workflow: The number of nucleated cells in each sample was estimated by amplification of reference gene primers within the assay. To quantify the absolute abundance of each unique TCRbeta CDR3 rearrangement, sequence reads were collapsed and filtered. For each sample, productive Simpson clonality was calculated as the square root of Simpson's diversity index across productive rearrangements. TCRdb's version of the immuneACCESS table is confined to in-frame rearrangements and falls short of the full clone set. An unresolved V gene accounts for under half of the shortfall where checked; the remainder is of unknown origin. The V and J calls and clone size were taken over from that table, and D and trimming were inferred from the DNA. The sample contains about 330,000 clones, roughly 85% of them found a single time. Approximately 7.6% of the sample is taken by the ten largest.

Notes on this clone: Its antigen is currently not known. There are no base qualities to consult, and no much larger clone falls within one base.

The cysteine opens and the phenylalanine closes a CDR3 of 15 amino acids. Only the CDR3 region is kept as DNA, spanning 45 bases read in frame from base 1. CDR1 and CDR2, looked up from the germline V gene, are SGHRS and YFSETQ. Here V drops 3 bases and J drops 5 bases, and the junction holds 5 bases not matched to any gene. Each collaborating institution followed its own protocols to collect whole blood in K2EDTA tubes. For TCRbeta analysis, collaborator samples were shipped as frozen whole blood, as isolated PBMCs, or as DNA extracted from either sample type. This clonotype was obtained from a human donor in a cohort sampled during active COVID-19. The sample taken for sequencing was peripheral blood. This sequence uses TRBV5-1 and TRBJ2-2, and 9 junctional nucleotides match TRBD1. CDR3 loop: CASSWGTGSTGELFF. Here is the DNA: TGCGCCAGCAGCTGGGGGACAGGGAGTACCGGGGAGCTGTTTTTT.